The rows below give T cell receptor beta chains drawn from one sample of a study of blood T cell repertoires in COVID-19. Here immunoSEQ multiplex PCR was the method, and the copy in TCRdb shows in-frame clones only, minus some. Here the sample spans 70,000 or so clones, about four fifths being singletons. Sequenced material: peripheral blood. The source of these receptors is a man between 60 and 70 years old with COVID-19, enrolled during active disease. The CDR3 runs from the conserved cysteine through the conserved F or W. A D gene is named only where the DNA matches it firmly. Some rows have no size entry. The others give once, few or many, or a class for an expanded clone.

>TRBV5-4|TRBJ2-1|NA|TRBD2
CASSLVLAVYNEQFF
TGTGCCAGCAGCTTGGTGCTAGCGGTCTACAATGAGCAGTTCTTC
>TRBV5-1|TRBJ2-7|few|NA
CASSLGHQYYEQYF
TGCGCCAGCAGCTTGGGACACCAGTACTACGAGCAGTACTTC
>TRBV4-2|TRBJ2-2|NA|NA
CASSHPQRTNTGELFF
TGTGCCAGCAGCCACCCCCAGCGAACGAACACCGGGGAGCTGTTTTTT
>TRBV11-2|TRBJ2-7|NA|TRBD2
CASSFLLAGDYEQYF
TGTGCCAGCAGCTTTCTCCTAGCGGGGGACTACGAGCAGTACTTC
>TRBV7-9|TRBJ2-1|NA|NA
CASSPVFAVAEYNEQFF
TGTGCCAGCAGCCCCGTTTTCGCGGTAGCGGAGTACAATGAGCAGTTCTTC
>TRBV2|TRBJ1-6|NA|NA
CATHTGSYNSPLHF
TGTGCCACCCATACAGGCTCCTATAATTCACCCCTCCACTTT
>TRBV4-1|TRBJ2-4|NA|NA
CASSPGQGYSKNIQYF
TGCGCCAGCAGCCCAGGGCAGGGATACTCCAAAAACATTCAGTACTTC
>TRBV3-1/TRBV3-2|TRBJ1-1|NA|NA
CASRKAGPNTEAFF
TGTGCCAGCAGAAAAGCGGGGCCGAACACTGAAGCTTTCTTT
>TRBV28|TRBJ2-5|NA|TRBD2
CASSRGLAALETQYF
TGTGCCAGCAGCCGCGGACTAGCGGCCTTAGAGACCCAGTACTTC
>TRBV3-1/TRBV3-2|TRBJ1-1|NA|NA
CASSLRRDTEAFF
TGTGCCAGCAGCCTACGGAGGGATACTGAAGCTTTCTTT
>TRBV4-1|TRBJ1-3|NA|NA
CASSLPDTTNTIYF
TGCGCCAGCAGCCTCCCGGACACTACAAACACCATATATTTT
>TRBV7-9|TRBJ2-1|NA|NA
CASSSSGTRDFNEQFF
TGTGCCAGCAGCTCATCCGGGACACGGGATTTCAATGAGCAGTTCTTC
>TRBV3-1/TRBV3-2|TRBJ2-6|NA|NA
CASSQGESGANVLTF
TGTGCCAGCAGCCAAGGGGAGTCTGGGGCCAACGTCCTGACTTTC
>TRBV7-2|TRBJ2-5|NA|NA
CASSWRYQETQYF
TGTGCCAGCAGCTGGCGGTACCAAGAGACCCAGTACTTC
>TRBV7-9|TRBJ2-5|NA|TRBD2
CASIGLAVETQYF
TGTGCCAGCATCGGACTAGCGGTAGAGACCCAGTACTTC
>TRBV29-1|TRBJ1-4|NA|TRBD1
CSVEDEGQGNEKLFF
TGCAGCGTTGAAGATGAGGGACAGGGTAATGAAAAACTGTTTTTT
>TRBV6-5|TRBJ1-4|NA|NA
CASSKGQTYNEKLFF
TGTGCCAGCAGCAAAGGACAGACGTATAATGAAAAACTGTTTTTT
>TRBV18|TRBJ2-2|once|TRBD2
CASSLSSGRIGGELFF
TGTGCCAGCTCACTGAGTAGCGGGAGGATCGGCGGGGAGCTGTTTTTT
>TRBV7-9|TRBJ2-7|NA|NA
CASSSGGEQYF
TGTGCCAGCAGCTCCGGGGGCGAGCAGTACTTC
>TRBV11-2|TRBJ2-5|NA|NA
CASSFPGGLDQETQYF
TGTGCCAGCAGCTTTCCGGGGGGCCTAGACCAAGAGACCCAGTACTTC
>TRBV11-3|TRBJ2-5|few|TRBD1
CASSGNTYYRGQETQYF
TGTGCCAGCAGCGGCAACACGTATTACAGGGGCCAAGAGACCCAGTACTTC
>TRBV30|TRBJ2-5|NA|TRBD1
CAWNSGQGGTQYF
TGTGCCTGGAATTCGGGACAGGGGGGGACCCAGTACTTC
>TRBV20-1|TRBJ2-7|NA|NA
CSASFGLRGGQYF
TGCAGTGCTAGTTTCGGGTTGCGCGGCGGGCAGTACTTC
>TRBV29-1|TRBJ1-1|NA|NA
CSVGGANTEAFF
TGCAGCGTTGGTGGGGCGAACACTGAAGCTTTCTTT
>TRBV5-6|TRBJ1-3|NA|NA
CASSLQTGNTIYF
TGTGCCAGCAGCTTACAGACTGGAAACACCATATATTTT
>TRBV28|TRBJ1-1|NA|NA
CASLSPGMRNTEAFF
TGTGCCAGCCTTTCCCCGGGAATGAGGAACACTGAAGCTTTCTTT
>TRBV5-1|TRBJ2-1|NA|NA
CASSFSLDSQIYNEQFF
TGCGCCAGCAGCTTCTCCCTGGACAGCCAAATTTACAATGAGCAGTTCTTC
>TRBV6-8|TRBJ2-2|NA|TRBD1
CASLQGTNTGELFF
TGTGCCAGCCTACAGGGGACGAACACCGGGGAGCTGTTTTTT
>TRBV5-1|TRBJ2-1|NA|NA
CASSLGTTRSNEQFF
TGCGCCAGCAGCTTGGGGACTACGAGGAGCAATGAGCAGTTCTTC
>TRBV4-1|TRBJ2-1|NA|NA
CASSQEEGSGQFF
TGCGCCAGCAGCCAAGAGGAGGGTAGTGGGCAGTTCTTC
>TRBV11-2|TRBJ2-7|NA|TRBD2
CASSPSSTSGLFF
TGTGCCAGCAGTCCAAGTTCGACTAGCGGGTTATTTTTC
>TRBV3-1/TRBV3-2|TRBJ2-1|NA|TRBD2
CASSSRGDNEQFF
TGTGCCAGCAGCTCCCGGGGGGACAATGAGCAGTTCTTC
>TRBV9|TRBJ2-7|few|TRBD1
CASTPGTGDYEQYF
TGTGCCAGCACCCCCGGGACAGGGGACTACGAGCAGTACTTC
>TRBV29-1|TRBJ1-4|NA|NA
CSVEGGVANEKLFF
TGCAGCGTCGAAGGGGGAGTCGCTAATGAAAAACTGTTTTTT
>TRBV5-4|TRBJ1-5|NA|NA
CASSQNSNQPQHF
TGTGCCAGCAGCCAAAATAGCAATCAGCCCCAGCATTTT
>TRBV6-1|TRBJ2-1|NA|NA
CASSDPVRCFF
TGTGCCAGCAGTGATCCCGTCCGGTGTTTCTTC
>TRBV6-5|TRBJ2-7|many|TRBD1
CASSYSQGAGEQYF
TGTGCCAGCAGTTACTCGCAGGGGGCTGGAGAGCAGTACTTC
>TRBV10-2|TRBJ2-7|NA|TRBD2
CASTQTSGRSHEQYF
TGCGCCAGCACCCAGACTAGCGGGAGGAGCCACGAGCAGTACTTC
>TRBV5-1|TRBJ2-3|few|NA
CASSLGRDSRDTQYF
TGCGCCAGCAGCTTGGGGCGGGACTCGAGAGATACGCAGTATTTT
>TRBV5-1|TRBJ1-1|once|TRBD1
CASSPRADRAGTEAFF
TGCGCCAGCAGCCCCCGGGCGGACAGGGCAGGCACTGAAGCTTTCTTT
>TRBV6-1|TRBJ2-1|NA|TRBD2
CATFMGGTYNEQFF
TGTGCCACATTCATGGGGGGGACCTACAATGAGCAGTTCTTC
>TRBV6-5|TRBJ2-3|few|TRBD2
CATRLATRTDTQYF
TGTGCCACCCGACTAGCGACACGCACAGATACGCAGTATTTT
>TRBV9|TRBJ2-3|NA|TRBD2
CASSVGSGGADTQYF
TGTGCCAGCAGCGTTGGTAGCGGGGGTGCAGATACGCAGTATTTT
>TRBV18|TRBJ2-3|NA|NA
CASSPSGDTQYF
TGTGCCAGCTCACCGTCAGGAGATACGCAGTATTTT
>TRBV7-3|TRBJ2-1|NA|TRBD2
CASSWGGAYEQFF
TGTGCCAGCAGCTGGGGAGGGGCCTATGAGCAGTTCTTC